The clone carrying this T cell receptor beta chain has a count of ten or more. What it binds is unknown. The germline CDR1 and CDR2 sequences are SGHTA and FQGNSA. This CDR3 region has 13 residues. V was pared by 5 bases and J by 5 bases, with 2 bases of the junction left unmatched. Libraries for TCRalpha and TCRbeta carried sample barcodes and unique molecular identifiers via 5'RACE. A single record per CDR3 protein comes from TCRdb applying MiXCR to the 5' RACE reads. The table shows 200,000 to 250,000 distinct CDR3 sequences, with around 9.5% occurring only once. The sample originates from a study of T-cell memory formation after mild COVID-19. Findings and caveats of the study: Chiefly within CM and EM were the contracting CD4+ clones; CD8+ ones were within EMRA. The study found balanced CD4/CD8 in clones contracting day 15 to 85 and a CD4+ lean in later expanders. In pre-infection memory, a portion of responding clones appeared, which suggested that cross-reactive memory joined.

The rearrangement uses TRBV7-2 and TRBJ2-3; 9 bases are a match to TRBD2. The sequencing sample was made of PBMCs or a T cell subset sorted from them (not recorded which). The clonotype comes from a man between 18 and 35 years old who had mild COVID-19 (a few samples of this study predate the infection). Cell type and time point are not known. In nucleotides, the CDR3 is TGTGCCAGCAGCGTTAGCGGGGGAGATACGCAGTATTTT. This translates into CASSVSGGDTQYF.